One TCR beta chain is described in this entry. Produced via immunoSEQ multiplex PCR; TCRdb's table is partial and in-frame only. The data hold about 180,000 clones, with approximately 79% observed a single time. V gave up 3 bases and J gave up 11 bases; unmatched junction bases: 10. Germline CDR1 MNHEY, CDR2 SMNVEV (reference sequence). CDR3 length equals 15 residues. The data derive from a study of blood T cell repertoires in COVID-19. The chain couples TRBV27 to TRBJ1-6; 7 bases fit TRBD1. The TCR was taken from a woman aged 55-70 years with COVID-19, enrolled during active disease. The sample taken for sequencing was peripheral blood. The CDR3, as DNA: TGTGCCAGCAGTTTCGGGACAGCGGCCGGGACACCCCTCCACTTT. Protein: CASSFGTAAGTPLHF.